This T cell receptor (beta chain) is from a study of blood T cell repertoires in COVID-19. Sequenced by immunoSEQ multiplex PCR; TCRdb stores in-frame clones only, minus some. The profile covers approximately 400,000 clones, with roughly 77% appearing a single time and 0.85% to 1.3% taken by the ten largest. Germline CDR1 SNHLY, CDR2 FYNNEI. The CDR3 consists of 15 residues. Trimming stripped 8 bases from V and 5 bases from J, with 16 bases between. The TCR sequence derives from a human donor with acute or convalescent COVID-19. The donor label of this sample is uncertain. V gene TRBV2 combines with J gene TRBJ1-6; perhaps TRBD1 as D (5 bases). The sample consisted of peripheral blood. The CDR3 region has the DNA TGTGCCAGCGCGATAAGACAGATTGATAATTCACCCCTCCACTTT. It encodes CASAIRQIDNSPLHF.